Described below is a single T cell receptor beta chain sequence and its context. This clonotype was detected only a few times. No cognate antigen has been identified for it. One end of the junction varies from germline; a read error may be responsible. The data were obtained in a study of T cells in Graves' hyperthyroidism and ophthalmopathy (dated by TCRdb to between 2018 and 2020). For the wider study: Peripheral blood was collected at initial diagnosis, before any treatment. A discovery cohort of around 98 patients, about 43 with Graves' ophthalmopathy and 55 to 60 with stable Graves' hyperthyroidism, was used to find distinguishing TCR V-J signatures. Whether ophthalmopathy could be predicted prospectively was tested in an independent validation cohort made up of roughly 19 hyperthyroidism patients plus 17 patients who later progressed to ophthalmopathy. The approximately 98 discovery patients were randomly divided into training and test sets at a 7:3 ratio. Thyroid tissue and blood T-cell repertoires from six Graves' hyperthyroidism patients were also compared in the study. After blood sampling, hyperthyroidism patients were treated with methimazole at a starting dose of 30 mg daily, and ophthalmopathy patients were treated with high-dose intravenous methylprednisolone. The paper reports TCR Vbeta CDR3 sequencing of some 140 peripheral blood samples: 43 ophthalmopathy, fewer than 80 hyperthyroidism and around 17 progressor patients.

The TCR beta CDR3 regions were amplified from RNA transcripts. For the first round of RT-PCR on the TCR CDR3, the HTBI primer set was used together with the Qiagen OneStep RT-PCR kit. A second multiplex PCR round built the libraries, followed by size selection and purification. The libraries were sequenced on an Illumina HiSeq2000 using paired-end 100 bp reads. The source study handled its data this way. SOAPnuke was used to process the raw data, with reads discarded if the reads contained adapters or uncalled bases, had a mean Phred below 15, or lacked an exact constant-primer or identifier match. High-quality paired reads were merged using COPE v1.2.5, and each unique nucleotide sequence was defined as a clonotype. MiTCR v1.1 was used to align the clonotypes against IMGT TRBV, TRBD and TRBJ reference segments. The analysis was restricted to V-J combinations with a frequency above 0.0001, which together covered roughly 99% of the repertoires. The TCS score was defined as F50 (clonal expansion) divided by E x V (chaos), with BLOSUM62-based TCRdist calculated between CDR3 peptides within each V-J. Welch's t-statistics and random forest reduced fewer than 600 V-J features to 13, which were used in a naive Bayes classifier (R e1071). TCRdb reprocessing: public reads trimmed at Q25 with fastp, clones called with MiXCR, in-frame beta chains kept. Every CDR3 protein is listed once, alongside the most common genes and DNA of its rows. The V and J calls and clone size come from TCRdb's table, not from the authors' own analysis. The sample table records about 740,000 distinct CDR3 sequences; around 13% of these occur just once. The ten largest clonotypes hold about 9.4% of the sample.

Points the paper makes about the study in general: Most expanded thyroid clonotypes (frequency above 0.001) were also detected in blood, a finding suggesting that blood repertoires may reflect thyroid immune responses. In validation, progression to ophthalmopathy was predicted by the model with roughly 71% sensitivity and 72% to 85% specificity, a median of roughly six months before onset. A model built on a 13 V-J signature distinguished ophthalmopathy from stable hyperthyroidism, reaching 87.88% sensitivity and 81.08% specificity in cross-validation and 80%/75% in testing. Sample size was not statistically predetermined, and investigators were not blinded to group allocation.

The CDR3 holds 16 amino acids from the cysteine to the phenylalanine. Only the CDR3 portion is preserved as DNA: 48 bases, with reading frame beginning at the first base. CDR1 SGHVS and CDR2 FQNEAQ were looked up in the germline V gene. Graves' hyperthyroidism was defined as stable when no progression to ophthalmopathy occurred over 18 months of follow-up. Hyperthyroidism patients were newly diagnosed, had a disease duration of under 2 months, and were aged 18 to 65 years. Any patient with an uncontrolled infection, another autoimmune disease, pregnancy or lactation was excluded. Diagnoses relied on clinical symptoms, serum thyroxine and TRAb, thyroid ultrasound and orbital computed tomography. Ficoll-Paque density gradient centrifugation was used to isolate PBMCs from around 10 ml of fresh peripheral blood. Total RNA was extracted using Trizol reagent, and RNA quality was assessed on an Agilent 2100 Bioanalyzer.

The chain links TRBV7-8 with TRBJ2-1, with 12 bases aligning to TRBD1. Sequencing input: blood. The receptor comes from a woman aged 18-29 years with Graves' hyperthyroidism. CDR3 protein: CAGSLLRDRGQNEQFF. The DNA reads as follows: TGTGCCGGCAGCTTACTCCGGGACAGGGGGCAGAATGAGCAGTTCTTC.